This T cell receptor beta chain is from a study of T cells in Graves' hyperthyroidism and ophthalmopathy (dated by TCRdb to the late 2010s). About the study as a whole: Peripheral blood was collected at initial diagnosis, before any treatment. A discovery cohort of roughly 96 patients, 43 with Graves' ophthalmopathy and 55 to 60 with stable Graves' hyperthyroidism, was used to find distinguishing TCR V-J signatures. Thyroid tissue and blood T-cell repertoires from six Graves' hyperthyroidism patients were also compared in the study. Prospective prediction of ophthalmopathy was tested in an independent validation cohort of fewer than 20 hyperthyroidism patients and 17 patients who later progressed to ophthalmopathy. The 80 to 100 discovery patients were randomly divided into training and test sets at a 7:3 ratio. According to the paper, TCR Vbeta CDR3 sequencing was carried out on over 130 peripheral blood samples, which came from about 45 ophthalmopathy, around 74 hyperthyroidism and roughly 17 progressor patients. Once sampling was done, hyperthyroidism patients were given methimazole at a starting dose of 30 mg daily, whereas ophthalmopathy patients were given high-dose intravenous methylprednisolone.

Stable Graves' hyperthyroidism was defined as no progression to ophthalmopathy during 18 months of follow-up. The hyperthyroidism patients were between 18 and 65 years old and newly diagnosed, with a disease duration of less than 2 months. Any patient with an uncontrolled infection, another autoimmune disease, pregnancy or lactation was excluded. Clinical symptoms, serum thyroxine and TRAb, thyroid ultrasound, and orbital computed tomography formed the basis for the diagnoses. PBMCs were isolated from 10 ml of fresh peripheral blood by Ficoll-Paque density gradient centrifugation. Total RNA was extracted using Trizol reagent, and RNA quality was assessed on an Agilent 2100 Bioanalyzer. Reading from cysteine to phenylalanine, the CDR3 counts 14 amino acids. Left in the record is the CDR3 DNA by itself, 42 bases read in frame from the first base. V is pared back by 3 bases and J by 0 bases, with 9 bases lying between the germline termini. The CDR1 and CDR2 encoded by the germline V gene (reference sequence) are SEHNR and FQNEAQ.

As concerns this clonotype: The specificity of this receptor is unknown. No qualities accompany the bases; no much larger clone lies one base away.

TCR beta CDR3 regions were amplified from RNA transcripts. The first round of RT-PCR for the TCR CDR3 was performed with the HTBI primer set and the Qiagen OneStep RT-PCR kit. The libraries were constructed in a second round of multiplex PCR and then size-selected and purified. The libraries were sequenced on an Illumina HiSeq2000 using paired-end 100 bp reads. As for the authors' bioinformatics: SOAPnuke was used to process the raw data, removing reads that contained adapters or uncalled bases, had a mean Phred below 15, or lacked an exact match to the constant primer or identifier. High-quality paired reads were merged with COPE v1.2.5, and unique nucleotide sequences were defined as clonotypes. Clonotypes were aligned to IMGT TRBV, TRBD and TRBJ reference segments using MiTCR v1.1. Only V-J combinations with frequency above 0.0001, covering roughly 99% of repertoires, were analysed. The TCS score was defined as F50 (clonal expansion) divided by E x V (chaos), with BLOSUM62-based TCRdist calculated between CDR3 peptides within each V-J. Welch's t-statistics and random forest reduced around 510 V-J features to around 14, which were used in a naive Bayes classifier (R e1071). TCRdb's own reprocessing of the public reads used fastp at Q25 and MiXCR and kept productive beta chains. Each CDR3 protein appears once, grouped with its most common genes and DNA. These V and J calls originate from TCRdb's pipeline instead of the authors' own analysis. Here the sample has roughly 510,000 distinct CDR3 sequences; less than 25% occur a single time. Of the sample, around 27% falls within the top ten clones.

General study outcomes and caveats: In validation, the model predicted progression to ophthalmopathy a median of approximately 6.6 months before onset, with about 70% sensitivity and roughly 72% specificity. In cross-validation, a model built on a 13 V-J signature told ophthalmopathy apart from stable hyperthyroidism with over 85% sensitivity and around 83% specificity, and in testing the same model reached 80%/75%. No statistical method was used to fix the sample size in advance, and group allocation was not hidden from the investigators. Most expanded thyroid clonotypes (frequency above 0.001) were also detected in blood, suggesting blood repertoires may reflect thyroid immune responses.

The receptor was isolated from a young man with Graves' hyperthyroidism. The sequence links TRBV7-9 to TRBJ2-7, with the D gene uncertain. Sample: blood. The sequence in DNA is TGTGCCAGCAGCTTCTCTGGGGTCTCCTACGAGCAGTACTTC. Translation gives CASSFSGVSYEQYF. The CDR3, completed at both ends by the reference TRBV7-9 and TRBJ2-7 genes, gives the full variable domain DTGVSQNPRHKITKRGQNVTFRCDPISEHNRLYWYRQTLGQGPEFLTYFQNEAQLEKSRLLSDRFSAERPKGSFSTLEIQRTEQGDSAMYLCASSFSGVSYEQYFGPGTRLTVT.